This entry is about one T cell receptor (beta chain). This sample was taken from a study of blood T cells in healthy people across ages. PBMCs, at least 6 million per sample, were isolated. V gave up 8 bases and J gave up 0 bases; unmatched junction bases: 11. Germline V gene lookup returns CDR1 MGHRA and CDR2 YSYEKL. The CDR3 loop spans 17 amino acids. A second PCR, run for about 6 to 11 cycles, used a sample-barcoded 5' primer plus a J-beta primer mix. Paired-end reads containing CDR3 totaled no fewer than 2.5 million for each sample. Each CDR3 protein is one row after TCRdb ran MiXCR on the 5' RACE reads. Of about 640,000 distinct CDR3 sequences detected, 45% to 65% appear once; the ten largest clones hold more than 35%.

The J gene is TRBJ1-1, the V gene TRBV4-1; 11 nucleotides align to TRBD1. The sequenced material came from blood. The source is a man in his fifties or sixties in good health. The CDR3 loop is CASAPGTGGTLNTEAFF. CDR3 nucleotides: TGCGCCAGCGCCCCCGGGACAGGGGGAACATTGAACACTGAAGCTTTCTTT.